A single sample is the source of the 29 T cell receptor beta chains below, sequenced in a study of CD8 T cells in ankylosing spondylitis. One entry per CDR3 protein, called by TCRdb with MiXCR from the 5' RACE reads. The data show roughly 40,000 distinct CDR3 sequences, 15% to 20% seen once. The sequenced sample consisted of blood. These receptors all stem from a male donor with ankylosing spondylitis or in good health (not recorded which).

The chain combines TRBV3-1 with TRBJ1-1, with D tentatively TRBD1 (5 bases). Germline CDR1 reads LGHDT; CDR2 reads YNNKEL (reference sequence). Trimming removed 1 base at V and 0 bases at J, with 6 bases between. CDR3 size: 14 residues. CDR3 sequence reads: CASSQGQLNTEAFF. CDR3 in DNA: TGTGCCAGCAGCCAAGGACAGTTGAACACTGAAGCTTTCTTT.

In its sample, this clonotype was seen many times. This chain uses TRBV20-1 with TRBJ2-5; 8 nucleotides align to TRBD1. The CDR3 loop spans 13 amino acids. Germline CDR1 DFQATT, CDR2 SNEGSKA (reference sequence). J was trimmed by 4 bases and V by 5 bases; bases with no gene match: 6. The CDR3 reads CSAPTGAAETQYF. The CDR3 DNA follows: TGCAGTGCTCCGACAGGGGCAGCAGAGACCCAGTACTTC.

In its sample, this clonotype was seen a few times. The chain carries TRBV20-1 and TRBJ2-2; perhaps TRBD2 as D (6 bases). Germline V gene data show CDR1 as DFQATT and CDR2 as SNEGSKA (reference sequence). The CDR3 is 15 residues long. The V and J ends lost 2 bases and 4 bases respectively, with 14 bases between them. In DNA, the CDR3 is TGCAGTGCTAGACTTTCCGGGACTTCCACCGGGGAGCTGTTTTTT. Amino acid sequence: CSARLSGTSTGELFF.

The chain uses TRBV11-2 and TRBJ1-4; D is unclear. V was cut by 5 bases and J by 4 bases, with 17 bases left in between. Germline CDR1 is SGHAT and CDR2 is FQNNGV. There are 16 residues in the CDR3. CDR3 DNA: TGTGCCAGCAGCCCCGGAACCGGGTCCTTTAATGAAAAACTGTTTTTT. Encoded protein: CASSPGTGSFNEKLFF.

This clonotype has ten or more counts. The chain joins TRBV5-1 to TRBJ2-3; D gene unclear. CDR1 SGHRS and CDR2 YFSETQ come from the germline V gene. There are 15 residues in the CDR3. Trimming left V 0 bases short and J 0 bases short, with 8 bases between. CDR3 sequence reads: CASSLGVSSTDTQYF. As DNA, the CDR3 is TGCGCCAGCAGCTTGGGGGTTAGTAGCACAGATACGCAGTATTTT.

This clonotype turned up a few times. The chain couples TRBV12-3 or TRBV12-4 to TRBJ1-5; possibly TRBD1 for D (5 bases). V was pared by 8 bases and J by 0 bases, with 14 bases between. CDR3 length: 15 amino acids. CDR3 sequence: CASALPGTSNQPQHF. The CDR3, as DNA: TGTGCCAGCGCCCTCCCGGGGACTAGCAATCAGCCCCAGCATTTT.

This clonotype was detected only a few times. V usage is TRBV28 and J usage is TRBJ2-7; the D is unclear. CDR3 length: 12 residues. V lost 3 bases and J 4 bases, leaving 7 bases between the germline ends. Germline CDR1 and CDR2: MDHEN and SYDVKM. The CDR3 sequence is CASSLVRYEQYF. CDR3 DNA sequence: TGTGCCAGCAGTTTGGTCAGATACGAGCAGTACTTC.

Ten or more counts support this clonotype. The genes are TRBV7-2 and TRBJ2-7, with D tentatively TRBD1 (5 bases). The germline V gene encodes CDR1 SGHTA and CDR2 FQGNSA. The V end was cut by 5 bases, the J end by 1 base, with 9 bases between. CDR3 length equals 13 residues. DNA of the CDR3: TGTGCCAGCAGCCCTAGGGGATCCTACGAGCAGTACTTC. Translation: CASSPRGSYEQYF.

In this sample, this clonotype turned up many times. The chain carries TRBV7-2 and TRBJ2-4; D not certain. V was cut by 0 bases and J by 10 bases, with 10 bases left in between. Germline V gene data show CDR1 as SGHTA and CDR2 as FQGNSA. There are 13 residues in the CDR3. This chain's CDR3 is CASSLAPTDIQYF. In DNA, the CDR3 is TGTGCCAGCAGCTTAGCGCCAACGGATATTCAGTACTTC.

CDR3 coding DNA: TGTGCCAGCAGCGCAAATAAGGTCACTGAAGCTTTCTTT. Translating gives CASSANKVTEAFF. V gene TRBV7-9 combines with J gene TRBJ1-1, with no clear D. Trimming took 5 bases from V and 4 from J, leaving 11 bases between them. Germline V gene lookup returns CDR1 SEHNR and CDR2 FQNEAQ (reference sequence). This CDR3 spans 13 amino acids.

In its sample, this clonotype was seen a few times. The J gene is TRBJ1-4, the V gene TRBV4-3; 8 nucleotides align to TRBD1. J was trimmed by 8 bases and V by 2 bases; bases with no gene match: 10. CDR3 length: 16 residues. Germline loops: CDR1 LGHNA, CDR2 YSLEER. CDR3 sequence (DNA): TGCGCCAGCAGCCAACCGCGGACAGGGAACGGCGAAAAACTGTTTTTT. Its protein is CASSQPRTGNGEKLFF.

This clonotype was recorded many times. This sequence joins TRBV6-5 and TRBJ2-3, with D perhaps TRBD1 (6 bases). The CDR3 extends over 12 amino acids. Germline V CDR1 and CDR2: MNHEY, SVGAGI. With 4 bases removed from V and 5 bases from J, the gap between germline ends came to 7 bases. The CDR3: CASSLQGDTQYF. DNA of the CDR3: TGTGCCAGCAGTTTACAGGGAGATACGCAGTATTTT.

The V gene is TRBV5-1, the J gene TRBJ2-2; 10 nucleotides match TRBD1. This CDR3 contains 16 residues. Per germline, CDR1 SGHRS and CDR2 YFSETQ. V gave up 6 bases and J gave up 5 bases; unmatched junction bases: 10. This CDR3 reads CASTSGTGDLTGELFF. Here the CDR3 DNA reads TGCGCCAGCACCTCCGGGACAGGGGATTTGACCGGGGAGCTGTTTTTT.

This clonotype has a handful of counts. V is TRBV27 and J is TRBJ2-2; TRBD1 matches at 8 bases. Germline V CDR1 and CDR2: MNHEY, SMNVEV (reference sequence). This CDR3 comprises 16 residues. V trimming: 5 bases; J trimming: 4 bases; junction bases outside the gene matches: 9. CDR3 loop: CASSIRGTGPTGELFF. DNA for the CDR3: TGTGCCAGCAGTATCAGAGGGACAGGCCCCACCGGGGAGCTGTTTTTT.

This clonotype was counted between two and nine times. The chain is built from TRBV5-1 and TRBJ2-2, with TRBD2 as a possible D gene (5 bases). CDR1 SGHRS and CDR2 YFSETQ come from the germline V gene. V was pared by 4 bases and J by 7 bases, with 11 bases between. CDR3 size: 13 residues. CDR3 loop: CASSERAGGELFF. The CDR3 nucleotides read TGCGCCAGCAGCGAGAGGGCAGGCGGGGAGCTGTTTTTT.

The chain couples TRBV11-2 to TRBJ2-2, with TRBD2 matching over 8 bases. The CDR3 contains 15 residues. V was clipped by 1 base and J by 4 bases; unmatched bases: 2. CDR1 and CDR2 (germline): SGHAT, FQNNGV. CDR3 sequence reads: CASSLGRGGTGELFF. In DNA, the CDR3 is TGTGCCAGCAGCTTAGGTCGGGGGGGCACCGGGGAGCTGTTTTTT. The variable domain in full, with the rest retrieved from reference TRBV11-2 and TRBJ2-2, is EAGVAQSPRYKIIEKRQSVAFWCNPISGHATLYWYQQILGQGPKLLIQFQNNGVVDDSQLPKDRFSAERLKGVDSTLKIQPAKLEDSAVYLCASSLGRGGTGELFFGEGSRLTVL.

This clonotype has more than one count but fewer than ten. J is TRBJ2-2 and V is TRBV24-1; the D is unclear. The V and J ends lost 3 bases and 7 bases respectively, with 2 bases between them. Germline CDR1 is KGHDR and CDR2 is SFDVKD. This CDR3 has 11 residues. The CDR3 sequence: CATSDSGELFF. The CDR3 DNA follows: TGTGCCACCAGTGATAGCGGGGAGCTGTTTTTT.

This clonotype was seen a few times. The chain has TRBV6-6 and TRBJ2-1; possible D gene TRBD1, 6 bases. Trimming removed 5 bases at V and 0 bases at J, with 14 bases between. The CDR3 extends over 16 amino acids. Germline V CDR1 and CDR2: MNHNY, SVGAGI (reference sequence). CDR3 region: CASSPDTGLSYNEQFF. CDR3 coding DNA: TGTGCCAGCAGTCCCGACACAGGGCTCTCCTACAATGAGCAGTTCTTC.

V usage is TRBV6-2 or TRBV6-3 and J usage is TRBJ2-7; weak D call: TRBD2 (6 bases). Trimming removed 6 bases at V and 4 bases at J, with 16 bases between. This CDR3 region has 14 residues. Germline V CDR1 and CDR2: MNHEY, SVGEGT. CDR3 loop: CASSPPGDYYEQYF. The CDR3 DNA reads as TGTGCCAGCAGCCCCCCGGGGGATTATTACGAGCAGTACTTC.

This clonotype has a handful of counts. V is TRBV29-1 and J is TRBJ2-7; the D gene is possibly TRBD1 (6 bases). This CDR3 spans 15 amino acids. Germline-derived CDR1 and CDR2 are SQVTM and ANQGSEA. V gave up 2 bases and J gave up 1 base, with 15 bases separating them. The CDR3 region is CSVELGQTVSYEQYF. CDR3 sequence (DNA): TGCAGCGTTGAATTAGGACAGACAGTTTCCTACGAGCAGTACTTC.

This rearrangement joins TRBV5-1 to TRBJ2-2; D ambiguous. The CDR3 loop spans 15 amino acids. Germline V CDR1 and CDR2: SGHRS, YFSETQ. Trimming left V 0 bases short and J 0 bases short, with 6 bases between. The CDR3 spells CASSLARTNTGELFF. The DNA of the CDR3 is TGCGCCAGCAGCTTGGCCAGAACGAACACCGGGGAGCTGTTTTTT.

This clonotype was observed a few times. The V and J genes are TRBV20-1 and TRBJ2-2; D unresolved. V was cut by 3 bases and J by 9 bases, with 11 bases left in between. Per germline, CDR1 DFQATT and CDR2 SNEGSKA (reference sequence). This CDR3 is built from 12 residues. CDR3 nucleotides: TGCAGTGCTAGGGGTGGTTCAAGGGAGCTGTTTTTT. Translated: CSARGGSRELFF.

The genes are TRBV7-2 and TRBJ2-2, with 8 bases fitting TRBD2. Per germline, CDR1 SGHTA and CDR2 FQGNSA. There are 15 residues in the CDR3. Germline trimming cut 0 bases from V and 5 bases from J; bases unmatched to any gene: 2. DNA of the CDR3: TGTGCCAGCAGCTTAGCCGGGACTAGGACCGGGGAGCTGTTTTTT. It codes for CASSLAGTRTGELFF.

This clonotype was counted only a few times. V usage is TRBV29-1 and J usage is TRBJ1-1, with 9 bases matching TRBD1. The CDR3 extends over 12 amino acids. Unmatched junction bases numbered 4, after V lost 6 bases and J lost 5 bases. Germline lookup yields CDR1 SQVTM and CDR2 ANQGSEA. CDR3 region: CSVRQGVTEAFF. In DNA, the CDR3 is TGCAGCGTGAGACAGGGGGTGACTGAAGCTTTCTTT. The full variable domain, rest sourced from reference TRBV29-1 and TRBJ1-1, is SAVISQKPSRDICQRGTSLTIQCQVDSQVTMMFWYRQQPGQSLTLIATANQGSEATYESGFVIDKFPISRPNLTFSTLTVSNMSPEDSSIYLCSVRQGVTEAFFGQGTRLTVV.

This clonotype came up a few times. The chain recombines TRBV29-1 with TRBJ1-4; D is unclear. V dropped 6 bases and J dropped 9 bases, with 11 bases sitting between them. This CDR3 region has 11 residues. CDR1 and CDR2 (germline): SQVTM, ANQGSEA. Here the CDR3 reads CSVGRDQKLFF. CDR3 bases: TGCAGCGTCGGTAGGGATCAAAAACTGTTTTTT.

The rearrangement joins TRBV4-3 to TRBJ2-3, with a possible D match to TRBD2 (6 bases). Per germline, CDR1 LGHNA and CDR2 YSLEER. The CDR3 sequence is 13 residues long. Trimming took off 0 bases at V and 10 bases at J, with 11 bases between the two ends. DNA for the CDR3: TGCGCCAGCAGCCAAGATAGGGCGGGACCGCAGTATTTT. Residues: CASSQDRAGPQYF.

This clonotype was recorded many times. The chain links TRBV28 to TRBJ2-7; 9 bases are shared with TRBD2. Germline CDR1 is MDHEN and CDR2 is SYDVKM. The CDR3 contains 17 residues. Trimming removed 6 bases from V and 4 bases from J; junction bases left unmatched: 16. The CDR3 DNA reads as TGTGCCAGCAGGCCCAGGGCTAGCGGGGTGACCTTATACGAGCAGTACTTC. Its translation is CASRPRASGVTLYEQYF.

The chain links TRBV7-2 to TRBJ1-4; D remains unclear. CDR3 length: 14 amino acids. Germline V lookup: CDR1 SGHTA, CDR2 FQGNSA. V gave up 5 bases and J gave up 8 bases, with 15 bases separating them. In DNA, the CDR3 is TGTGCCAGCAGCCTCGTGTGGGGATCCGAAAAACTGTTTTTT. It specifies CASSLVWGSEKLFF.

The chain's CDR3 is CASSIDLKGNEQFF. DNA for the CDR3: TGTGCCAGCAGTATAGACTTAAAGGGGAATGAGCAGTTCTTC. This chain links TRBV12-3 or TRBV12-4 with TRBJ2-1, with D possibly matching TRBD1 (5 bases). The CDR3 loop spans 14 amino acids. The V end lost 5 bases, the J end lost 7 bases, and 15 bases lay between the germline ends.